The subject of this entry is one TCR beta chain. Its antigen is unknown. Some clones are missing from TCRdb's copy, which holds only in-frame ones; the method was immunoSEQ multiplex PCR. The sample has 85,000 to 120,000 clones; about four fifths are singletons. Germline V gives CDR1 MNHEY, CDR2 SVGAGI. Trimming removed 5 bases at V and 11 bases at J, with 15 bases between. This CDR3 region has 12 residues. This record belongs to a study of T cell responses to AZD1222 COVID-19 vaccine. The study, taken as a whole, reports: CD4 TCRs associated with vaccination spanned spike, dominating at 160-218 and 743-854. Females outnumbered males among donors, who were mostly white British; clonal diversity was possibly underestimated. After two AZD1222 doses, spike-specific TCR breadth and depth rose versus day 0.

Sequencing used peripheral blood, obtained on day 0 of AZD1222 vaccination. This sequence joins TRBV6-5 and TRBJ1-1; a weak D match, TRBD1 (6 bases). This clonotype originated in an adult in good health. The DNA of the CDR3 is TGTGCCAGCAGTATTACAGGGAGAGACGCTTTCTTT. The encoded protein is CASSITGRDAFF.